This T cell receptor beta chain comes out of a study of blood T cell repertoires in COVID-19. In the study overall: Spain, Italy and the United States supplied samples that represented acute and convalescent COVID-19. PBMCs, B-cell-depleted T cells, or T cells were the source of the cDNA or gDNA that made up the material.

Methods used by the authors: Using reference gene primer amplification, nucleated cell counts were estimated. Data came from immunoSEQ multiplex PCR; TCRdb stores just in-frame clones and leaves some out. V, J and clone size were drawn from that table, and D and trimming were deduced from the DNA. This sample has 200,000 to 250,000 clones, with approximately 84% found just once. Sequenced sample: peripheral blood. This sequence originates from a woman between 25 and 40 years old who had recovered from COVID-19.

CDR3 sequence: CASSKLGGETQYF. The CDR3 region has the DNA TGTGCCAGCAGCAAATTGGGGGGAGAGACCCAGTACTTC. The genes are TRBV11-1 and TRBJ2-5, with D possibly matching TRBD2 (6 bases). The germline V gene encodes CDR1 SGHAT and CDR2 FQDESV (reference sequence). The CDR3 has 13 amino acids. The V end lost 5 bases, the J end lost 4 bases, and 11 bases lay between the germline ends.